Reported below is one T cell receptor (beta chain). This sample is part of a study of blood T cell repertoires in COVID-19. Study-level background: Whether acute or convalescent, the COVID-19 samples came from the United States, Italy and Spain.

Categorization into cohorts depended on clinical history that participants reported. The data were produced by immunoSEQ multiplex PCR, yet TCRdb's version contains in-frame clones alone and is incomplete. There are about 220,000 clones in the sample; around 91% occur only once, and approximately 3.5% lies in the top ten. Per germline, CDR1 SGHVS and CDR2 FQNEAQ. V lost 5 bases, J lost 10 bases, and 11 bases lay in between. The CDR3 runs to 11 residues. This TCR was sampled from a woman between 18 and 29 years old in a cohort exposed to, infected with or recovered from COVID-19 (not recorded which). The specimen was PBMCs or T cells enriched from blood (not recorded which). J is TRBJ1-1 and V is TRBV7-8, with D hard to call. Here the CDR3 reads CASSHPAAAFF. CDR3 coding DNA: TGTGCCAGCAGCCACCCCGCGGCAGCTTTCTTT.